This T cell receptor (beta chain) derives from a study of cytomegalovirus exposure and HLA in healthy donors (dated by TCRdb to between 2016 and 2019). Looking at the study overall: In an earlier analysis of 587 of the donors, around 300 Gb of sequence data and 117 million unique TCR beta sequences from roughly 180 million T cells were reported. An early release that covered 500 to 800 HLA-typed donors contained approximately 300 gigabases of sequencing data and 70 million to 100 million unique TCR sequences. Among the 398 genotyped donors, around 81% belonged to the genetic ancestry cluster associated with self-reported Caucasian donors. The aim of the study was to test whether cataloging public T cell receptors could identify signatures of past pathogen exposure. Using immunosequencing, the study profiled T cell repertoires from 500 to 800 subjects and related those repertoires to cytomegalovirus serostatus. Besides the first cohort of around 700 subjects, a separate validation cohort made up of roughly 120 different subjects was used. The study combined high-throughput TCR immunosequencing, statistical association of individual TCRs with disease status, and machine learning to predict cytomegalovirus infection status. To study patterns of TCR occurrence, a later analysis re-analyzed previously published TCR beta repertoires from several hundred donors and added high-resolution HLA genotyping. Rather than using new phenotypic data, the later analysis identified candidate immune exposures from TCR beta sequences and from how often those sequences occurred across donors. An earlier analysis of around 640 of the donors used high-throughput TCR beta sequencing to judge whether each TCR beta V gene segment behaved as functional or pseudogenic. Donor age, sex, ethnicity and CMV serostatus were compiled alongside the repertoire data. Genome-wide SNP genotypes for about 60% of the roughly 670 donors were used in a later genetic analysis, which treated that subset as a discovery cohort. Every discovery cohort repertoire had been produced on one sequencing platform. HLA typing covered class I and class II loci at four-digit resolution. The number of typed donors differed by locus: about 620-640 for A, B, C, DRB1 and DQB1; about 520 for DQA1; roughly 600 for DPA1; and some 450 for DPB1. About 5 DR-DQ haplotypes were handled as single units for association and clustering, since linkage in the cohort was strong. Among 398 genotyped donors of the cohort, an average of about 240,000 unique TCR beta nucleotide sequences were sequenced per donor, approximately 20% of them non-productive.

CDR1 and CDR2, looked up from the germline V gene (reference sequence), are LNHDA and SQIVND. From cysteine to phenylalanine, the CDR3 is 14 amino acids long. CDR3 DNA is the only sequence kept; it has 42 bases, read in frame from the first base. Trimming at the junction amounts to 4 bases on V and 4 bases on J, and the germline ends lie 13 bases apart. Library preparation was by the immunoSEQ multiplex PCR assay. For the multiplex PCR, a mixture combining 60 forward primers for TCR Vbeta segments and 13 reverse primers for TCR Jbeta segments was used. Amplification of the CDR3 region of rearranged TCR beta genes was performed with a multiplex PCR assay on genomic DNA. The Illumina HiSeq System was used to sequence the amplified TCR beta libraries as 87-base-pair reads. The paper's processing steps were these. A later analysis counted about 80 million unique TCR beta chains across the 650 to 700 repertoires, and around 9.9 million of these chains were shared by at least two donors. To remove PCR and sequencing errors, raw reads were error-corrected and collapsed into unique sequences using a nearest-neighbor algorithm that merged closely related sequences. To assign V, D and J gene segments, CDR3 sequences were aligned to IMGT reference sequences. For a sequence to be retained, a match of at least six nucleotides was required to both a V gene segment and a J gene segment. Rearrangements were classified as productive when the CDR3 lacked stop codons and remained in frame with V and J, and all other rearrangements were classified as non-productive. Following IMGT convention, CDR3 was defined as the stretch from the second conserved V-encoded cysteine to the conserved J-encoded phenylalanine. In an earlier analysis of roughly 580 of the donors, sequences lacking an unambiguous match to a single V gene segment were excluded. In an earlier analysis of 500 to 750 of the donors, V segments were called functional above 56.7% productive rearrangements and were called segregating when the between-donor standard deviation exceeded 5%. To diagnose cytomegalovirus status from the catalog of TCR beta chain sequences, a statistical classification framework was built. A later analysis assigned V and J genes by comparing TCR nucleotide sequences with IMGT/GENE-DB human TR gene sequences. Using the TCRdist pipeline, a later analysis assigned CDR3 sequences along with most-parsimonious VDJ recombination scenarios. In a later analysis, each TCR beta chain was defined by its CDR3 amino acid sequence together with its V-gene family, and reads without a unique V-gene family were excluded. In a later analysis, nearly 600 highly shared, low-generation-probability nucleotide sequences were removed to address suspected cross-contamination and a sequencing artifact. For each public chain, a later analysis derived a clonal expansion index from normalized ranks of inferred template counts within each repertoire. In a later analysis, generation probabilities were computed with a VDJ recombination model fitted to out-of-frame rearrangements, and the resulting probabilities were checked against IGoR. A later analysis scored TCR-TCR, TCR-HLA and TCR-CMV co-occurrence with hypergeometric tests, applying a repertoire-size bias correction to TCR pairs. In a later analysis, false discovery rates were estimated by permuting HLA or CMV assignments 20 times. A later analysis grouped co-occurring TCRs with DBSCAN, adding TCRdist sequence similarity when clustering within HLA-allele-positive subsets. Co-occurrence clustering excluded repertoires with fewer than 30,000 or more than 120,000 public chains, plus five with anomalous nucleotide sharing. The clones in this table, taken by TCRdb from immuneACCESS, are in-frame only. Not every clone is retained; where verified, under half of the shortfall comes from an unresolved V gene, and the cause of the rest is unknown. D and trimming come from the DNA, and the V and J calls and clone size come from that table. The sample table shows about 220,000 clones, and 76% are seen once. The ten largest clones capture approximately 0.6% of the sample.

This clone was detected a few times. Its antigen has not been determined. One base away there is no much larger clone; base qualities are not given. The cohort was made up of approximately 670 healthy bone marrow donors. At the time of sampling, every cohort member was nominally healthy, though immune exposures that went unrecorded were likely present. The donor tested CMV seronegative, placing the donor among the roughly 400 seronegative members of the cohort. Every donor gave a peripheral blood sample, and the peripheral blood mononuclear cells from that sample were used for TCR beta sequencing. The Qiagen DNeasy Blood Extraction Kit was used to extract genomic DNA from the blood cell samples. Results the study describes overall, beyond this receptor: A later genetic analysis reported fewer N-insertions in productive TCRs among donors in an Asian-associated ancestry cluster than the 666-donor mean. Because some donors lacked HLA typing at each locus, the association tests relied only on the typed subset. A later analysis found that HLA-associated TCR beta chains were more clonally expanded and had lower generation probabilities than equally common non-associated chains. In the study, some 160 TCR beta chains were listed as associated with cytomegalovirus. Presence/absence analyses assumed roughly uniform sequencing depth across donors, an assumption that may not hold. Some IMGT-functional V segments, including TRBV6-2 and TRBV6-3, could not be told apart with the 87-base-pair reads, so those segments were excluded. Three of the identified cytomegalovirus-associated TCR beta chains were confirmed in vitro to be specific for cytomegalovirus antigens. In an earlier analysis of 587 of the donors, most TCR beta V segments were observed in productive rearrangements about 87% or about 30% of the time, broadly matching IMGT annotations. A cluster of highly shared sequence variants was judged likely to represent a technical artifact of the sequencing pipeline. Because counts were too low, about 18 rarely observed V segments, including chromosome 9 orphons, were left out of the earlier analysis of a few hundred of the donors. Strong co-occurrence of HLA alleles, especially DR and DQ, made assigning TCR associations to individual alleles difficult. A further reported finding was that TCR beta sequences accurately predicted the HLA-A and HLA-B alleles for most subjects in the first cohort. The classifier was reported to diagnose cytomegalovirus status with high specificity and sensitivity in both the original and validation cohorts. At a false discovery rate of 0.05, a later analysis linked 15,000 to 20,000 TCR beta sequences to specific HLA alleles. Most TCR sequences were seen in very few donors, while some public TCRs were found in many individuals. Several of the top co-occurrence clusters appeared to be linked to parvovirus B19, influenza, CMV and Epstein-Barr virus, according to a later analysis. The authors suggested that the approach could potentially be extended to other disease states and immunological phenotypes. In a later analysis, TCR association rates were found to vary across HLA loci, with the most associated TCRs seen for DRB1 alleles and the fewest for HLA-C alleles. Immune exposure information for the cohort was limited to CMV serostatus. In a later genetic analysis, a missense DCLRE1C variant was associated with V-gene and J-gene trimming of TCR beta chains, and the association was replicated in an independent cohort. In a later analysis, most CMV-associated TCR beta chains were found to appear HLA-restricted, with HLA associations seemingly driven largely by CMV exposure. Linkage disequilibrium might explain the correlated functional status among segregating V segments, but an unknown experimental factor could not be ruled out. In this cohort, only TCR beta chains were sequenced, and detectable features were limited by the absence of alpha or paired-chain data.

Here the chain combines TRBV19 and TRBJ1-2; the D gene is perhaps TRBD1, on 5 matching bases. This receptor was obtained from a man aged 18-30 years in good health and CMV-seronegative. The sequencing input was PBMCs. The nucleotides are TGTGCCAGTAGTACCGACAGTTCAAGCTATGGCTACACCTTC. Translated, this gives CASSTDSSSYGYTF.